This is a list of T cell receptor beta chains from one sample in a study of siplizumab effects on memory and regulatory T cells. The table came from immunoSEQ multiplex PCR; TCRdb's copy has only in-frame clones and leaves some out. The top ten hold about 18% of the sample, which has approximately 84,000 clones, approximately 95% seen once. The sequenced material came from CD8+ T cells sorted from blood. The receptors were sampled from a human donor in good health. Both conserved end residues are part of each CDR3. The D gene is left open where the match is weak. A row's size may be missing; if present it is once, few, many or a size class.

abundance: NA
v_gene: TRBV15
d_gene: NA
j_gene: TRBJ1-5
CDR3aa: CATSSRLSNQPQHF
CDR3nt: TGTGCCACCAGCAGCAGACTTAGCAATCAGCCCCAGCATTTT

abundance: once
v_gene: TRBV4-1
d_gene: TRBD2
j_gene: TRBJ2-3
CDR3aa: CASSQDPPGLATTDTQYF
CDR3nt: TGCGCCAGCAGCCAAGATCCCCCGGGACTAGCGACCACAGATACGCAGTATTTT

abundance: NA
v_gene: TRBV7-8
d_gene: NA
j_gene: TRBJ2-7
CDR3aa: CASSIRLHEQYF
CDR3nt: TGTGCCAGCAGCATCAGGCTTCACGAGCAGTACTTC

abundance: NA
v_gene: TRBV9
d_gene: NA
j_gene: TRBJ1-2
CDR3aa: CASSVGSDYTF
CDR3nt: TGTGCCAGCAGCGTAGGCAGTGACTACACCTTC

abundance: NA
v_gene: TRBV5-6
d_gene: NA
j_gene: TRBJ1-1
CDR3aa: CASSSDSLMNTEAFF
CDR3nt: TGTGCCAGCAGCTCGGACAGTCTAATGAACACTGAAGCTTTCTTT

abundance: once
v_gene: TRBV27
d_gene: NA
j_gene: TRBJ1-5
CDR3aa: CASSLRGNQPQHF
CDR3nt: TGTGCCAGCAGTTTGAGGGGAAATCAGCCCCAGCATTTT

abundance: NA
v_gene: TRBV7-3
d_gene: NA
j_gene: TRBJ2-1
CDR3aa: CASSSGFNNEQFF
CDR3nt: TGTGCCAGCAGTTCTGGATTCAACAATGAGCAGTTCTTC

abundance: NA
v_gene: TRBV27
d_gene: TRBD2
j_gene: TRBJ2-3
CDR3aa: CASSLSGLAGGGYTQYF
CDR3nt: TGTGCCAGCAGTTTATCTGGGCTAGCGGGTGGAGGATATACGCAGTATTTT

abundance: NA
v_gene: TRBV11-2
d_gene: TRBD2
j_gene: TRBJ2-7
CDR3aa: CASSLGTSGIYEQYF
CDR3nt: TGTGCCAGCAGCTTGGGGACTAGCGGGATCTACGAGCAGTACTTC

abundance: medium-sized
v_gene: TRBV6-5
d_gene: NA
j_gene: TRBJ2-2
CDR3aa: CASSYKNTGELFF
CDR3nt: TGTGCCAGCAGCTACAAGAACACCGGGGAGCTGTTTTTT

abundance: NA
v_gene: TRBV5-8
d_gene: TRBD1
j_gene: TRBJ1-5
CDR3aa: CASSFGTGGNQPQHF
CDR3nt: TGTGCCAGCAGCTTCGGGACAGGGGGCAATCAGCCCCAGCATTTT

abundance: NA
v_gene: TRBV5-6
d_gene: NA
j_gene: TRBJ2-5
CDR3aa: CASSRWGVREETQYF
CDR3nt: TGTGCCAGCAGCCGCTGGGGGGTTCGAGAAGAGACCCAGTACTTC

abundance: NA
v_gene: TRBV6-6
d_gene: NA
j_gene: TRBJ1-5
CDR3aa: CASSYSSEQPQHF
CDR3nt: TGTGCCAGCAGTTACTCGTCGGAACAGCCCCAGCATTTT

abundance: NA
v_gene: TRBV7-3
d_gene: TRBD2
j_gene: TRBJ2-1
CDR3aa: CASSLLAGGMNEQFF
CDR3nt: TGTGCCAGCAGCCTACTAGCGGGAGGAATGAATGAGCAGTTCTTC

abundance: NA
v_gene: TRBV10-3
d_gene: NA
j_gene: TRBJ1-1
CDR3aa: CAISVEGTGTEAFF
CDR3nt: TGTGCCATCAGTGTGGAGGGAACGGGGACTGAAGCTTTCTTT

abundance: NA
v_gene: TRBV6-1
d_gene: TRBD1
j_gene: TRBJ2-7
CDR3aa: CASSEAPTGGTYEQYF
CDR3nt: TGTGCCAGCAGTGAAGCGCCGACAGGGGGGACTTACGAGCAGTACTTC

abundance: NA
v_gene: TRBV5-4
d_gene: NA
j_gene: TRBJ2-3
CDR3aa: CASSFGPSTGADTQYF
CDR3nt: TGTGCCAGCAGCTTCGGCCCTTCCACTGGCGCAGATACGCAGTATTTT

abundance: NA
v_gene: TRBV12-5
d_gene: NA
j_gene: TRBJ2-1
CDR3aa: CASGLLANEQFF
CDR3nt: TGTGCTAGTGGTTTGTTGGCAAATGAGCAGTTCTTC

abundance: NA
v_gene: TRBV9
d_gene: TRBD1
j_gene: TRBJ1-1
CDR3aa: CASSRGQGGMNTEAFF
CDR3nt: TGTGCCAGCAGTCGAGGACAGGGAGGGATGAACACTGAAGCTTTCTTT

abundance: NA
v_gene: TRBV28
d_gene: TRBD2
j_gene: TRBJ2-7
CDR3aa: CASSPYRGSGKHEQYF
CDR3nt: TGTGCCAGCAGTCCATACCGGGGTAGCGGGAAGCACGAGCAGTACTTC

abundance: NA
v_gene: TRBV5-6
d_gene: TRBD1
j_gene: TRBJ2-7
CDR3aa: CASSPYGTGINEQYF
CDR3nt: TGTGCCAGCAGCCCTTATGGGACAGGGATTAACGAGCAGTACTTC

abundance: NA
v_gene: TRBV9
d_gene: TRBD1
j_gene: TRBJ1-4
CDR3aa: CASSENRQGGEPNEKLFF
CDR3nt: TGTGCCAGCAGCGAGAACCGACAGGGAGGGGAGCCTAATGAAAAACTGTTTTTT

abundance: NA
v_gene: TRBV7-9
d_gene: NA
j_gene: TRBJ2-2
CDR3aa: CASSSGVGSNTGELFF
CDR3nt: TGTGCCAGCAGCTCGGGAGTGGGCAGTAACACCGGGGAGCTGTTTTTT

abundance: NA
v_gene: TRBV7-8
d_gene: TRBD2
j_gene: TRBJ2-7
CDR3aa: CASSFRERLAVSYEQYF
CDR3nt: TGTGCCAGCAGCTTTCGGGAAAGGCTAGCGGTATCCTACGAGCAGTACTTC

abundance: NA
v_gene: TRBV29-1
d_gene: TRBD2
j_gene: TRBJ2-7
CDR3aa: CSVLGLAGTLSDYEQYF
CDR3nt: TGCAGCGTACTCGGACTAGCGGGAACCCTTAGTGACTACGAGCAGTACTTC

abundance: once
v_gene: TRBV7-9
d_gene: TRBD2
j_gene: TRBJ2-3
CDR3aa: CASSPGTSGRDTQYF
CDR3nt: TGTGCCAGCAGCCCCGGGACTAGCGGGAGAGATACGCAGTATTTT

abundance: NA
v_gene: TRBV6-6
d_gene: TRBD1
j_gene: TRBJ1-5
CDR3aa: CASSYYLRDRYQPQHF
CDR3nt: TGTGCCAGCAGTTACTACCTCCGGGACAGATATCAGCCCCAGCATTTT

abundance: NA
v_gene: TRBV5-5
d_gene: NA
j_gene: TRBJ1-2
CDR3aa: CASSPGGLGRFYGYTF
CDR3nt: TGTGCCAGCAGCCCTGGGGGTCTGGGACGGTTCTATGGCTACACCTTC

abundance: NA
v_gene: TRBV4-2
d_gene: NA
j_gene: TRBJ2-4
CDR3aa: CASSQDPSDPNIQYF
CDR3nt: TGTGCCAGCAGCCAAGATCCCAGCGACCCAAACATTCAGTACTTC

abundance: once
v_gene: TRBV11-2
d_gene: TRBD2
j_gene: TRBJ2-7
CDR3aa: CASSLTGGVSGRATYEQYF
CDR3nt: TGTGCCAGCAGCTTAACAGGGGGTGTTAGCGGGAGGGCAACCTACGAGCAGTACTTC

abundance: NA
v_gene: TRBV27
d_gene: NA
j_gene: TRBJ2-2
CDR3aa: CASSFGQMNTGELFF
CDR3nt: TGTGCCAGCAGTTTCGGACAGATGAACACCGGGGAGCTGTTTTTT

abundance: NA
v_gene: TRBV2
d_gene: TRBD1
j_gene: TRBJ2-7
CDR3aa: CAIMRRDREYEQYF
CDR3nt: TGTGCCATAATGAGACGGGACAGGGAATACGAGCAGTACTTC

abundance: NA
v_gene: TRBV5-1
d_gene: TRBD2
j_gene: TRBJ2-3
CDR3aa: CASSLWAGGADTQYF
CDR3nt: TGCGCCAGCAGCTTGTGGGCGGGAGGGGCAGATACGCAGTATTTT

abundance: once
v_gene: TRBV6-4
d_gene: NA
j_gene: TRBJ2-7
CDR3aa: CASSDSRGHDEQYF
CDR3nt: TGTGCCAGCAGTGACTCGAGAGGTCACGACGAGCAGTACTTC

abundance: NA
v_gene: TRBV5-4
d_gene: NA
j_gene: TRBJ2-7
CDR3aa: CASSLVGGDSYEQYF
CDR3nt: TGTGCCAGCAGCTTGGTAGGCGGGGACTCCTACGAGCAGTACTTC

abundance: NA
v_gene: TRBV10-2
d_gene: NA
j_gene: TRBJ2-5
CDR3aa: CASSESTWKETQYF
CDR3nt: TGCGCCAGCAGTGAGTCGACGTGGAAGGAGACCCAGTACTTC

abundance: NA
v_gene: TRBV6-5
d_gene: NA
j_gene: TRBJ2-7
CDR3aa: CASSYRVLSEQYF
CDR3nt: TGTGCCAGCAGTTATCGGGTCTTATCGGAGCAGTACTTC

abundance: once
v_gene: TRBV12-5
d_gene: NA
j_gene: TRBJ2-3
CDR3aa: CASGLGLDTQYF
CDR3nt: TGTGCTAGTGGTCTAGGGTTGGATACGCAGTATTTT

abundance: NA
v_gene: TRBV19
d_gene: TRBD1
j_gene: TRBJ2-4
CDR3aa: CASSLADRGENIQYF
CDR3nt: TGTGCCAGTAGTTTAGCAGACAGGGGTGAGAACATTCAGTACTTC

abundance: NA
v_gene: TRBV10-3
d_gene: NA
j_gene: TRBJ2-7
CDR3aa: CAISEGAGSYEQYF
CDR3nt: TGTGCCATCAGTGAGGGGGCAGGCTCCTACGAGCAGTACTTC

abundance: NA
v_gene: TRBV5-1
d_gene: NA
j_gene: TRBJ2-7
CDR3aa: CASSRVGYEQYF
CDR3nt: TGCGCCAGCAGCCGGGTTGGGTACGAGCAGTACTTC

abundance: NA
v_gene: TRBV19
d_gene: TRBD2
j_gene: TRBJ2-7
CDR3aa: CASSIDGRDYEQYF
CDR3nt: TGTGCCAGTAGTATCGACGGGAGGGACTACGAGCAGTACTTC

abundance: NA
v_gene: TRBV2
d_gene: NA
j_gene: TRBJ2-1
CDR3aa: CASSEMADVWAYNEQFF
CDR3nt: TGTGCCAGCAGTGAAATGGCTGACGTTTGGGCTTACAATGAGCAGTTCTTC

abundance: NA
v_gene: TRBV19
d_gene: TRBD2
j_gene: TRBJ2-7
CDR3aa: CASSIDSGRQYEQYF
CDR3nt: TGTGCCAGTAGTATAGATAGCGGGAGACAGTACGAGCAGTACTTC

abundance: NA
v_gene: TRBV7-9
d_gene: NA
j_gene: TRBJ2-7
CDR3aa: CASSPLPVRRSSYEQYF
CDR3nt: TGTGCCAGCAGCCCTCTCCCCGTCCGGAGGAGCTCCTACGAGCAGTACTTC

abundance: medium-sized
v_gene: TRBV21-1
d_gene: NA
j_gene: TRBJ1-5
CDR3aa: CASSKGEGPLNQPQHF
CDR3nt: TGTGCCAGCAGCAAAGGTGAAGGCCCCCTTAATCAGCCCCAGCATTTT

abundance: once
v_gene: TRBV14
d_gene: TRBD1
j_gene: TRBJ2-7
CDR3aa: CASSLGTGGAFEQYF
CDR3nt: TGTGCCAGCAGCCTCGGGACAGGGGGCGCGTTTGAGCAGTACTTC

abundance: NA
v_gene: TRBV13
d_gene: TRBD1
j_gene: TRBJ1-3
CDR3aa: CASSSGQGGNTIYF
CDR3nt: TGTGCCAGCAGCAGCGGACAGGGGGGAAACACCATATATTTT

abundance: NA
v_gene: TRBV7-2
d_gene: TRBD1
j_gene: TRBJ2-2
CDR3aa: CASSPPGQGNTGELFF
CDR3nt: TGTGCCAGCAGCCCACCGGGACAGGGGAACACCGGGGAGCTGTTTTTT

abundance: once
v_gene: TRBV6-4
d_gene: TRBD2
j_gene: TRBJ2-7
CDR3aa: CAGGLGGYEQYF
CDR3nt: TGTGCCGGGGGACTAGGGGGATACGAGCAGTACTTC

abundance: NA
v_gene: TRBV29-1
d_gene: NA
j_gene: TRBJ2-1
CDR3aa: CSVEVSYEQFF
CDR3nt: TGCAGCGTTGAAGTGTCGTATGAGCAGTTCTTC

abundance: once
v_gene: TRBV6-5
d_gene: TRBD1
j_gene: TRBJ2-7
CDR3aa: CASSYSRQGIYEQYF
CDR3nt: TGTGCCAGCAGTTACTCGCGACAGGGTATCTACGAGCAGTACTTC

abundance: NA
v_gene: TRBV9
d_gene: NA
j_gene: TRBJ2-2
CDR3aa: CASSGTTPRELFF
CDR3nt: TGTGCCAGCAGCGGAACGACGCCCCGGGAGCTGTTTTTT

abundance: NA
v_gene: TRBV27
d_gene: TRBD1
j_gene: TRBJ1-4
CDR3aa: CASSSGQGGATNEKLFF
CDR3nt: TGTGCCAGCAGTTCGGGACAGGGGGGAGCTACTAATGAAAAACTGTTTTTT